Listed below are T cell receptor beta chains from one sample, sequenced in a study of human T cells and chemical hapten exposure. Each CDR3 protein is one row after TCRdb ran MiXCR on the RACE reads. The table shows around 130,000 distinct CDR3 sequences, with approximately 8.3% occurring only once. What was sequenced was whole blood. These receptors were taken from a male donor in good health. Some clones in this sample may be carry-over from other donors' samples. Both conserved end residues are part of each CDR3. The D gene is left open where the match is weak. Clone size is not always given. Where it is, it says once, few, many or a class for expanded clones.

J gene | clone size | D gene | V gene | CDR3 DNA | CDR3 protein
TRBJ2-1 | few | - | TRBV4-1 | TGCGCCAGCAGCCTACCGCTGGGTGAGCAGTTCTTC | CASSLPLGEQFF
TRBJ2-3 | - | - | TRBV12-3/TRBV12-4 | TGTGCCAGCACCCCAACGTGGGATACGCAGTATTTT | CASTPTWDTQYF
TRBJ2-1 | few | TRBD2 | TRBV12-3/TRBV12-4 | TGTGCCAGCAGTACGCCGGCCCTAGCGGGAGGGAAGTTTTTCTTC | CASSTPALAGGKFFF
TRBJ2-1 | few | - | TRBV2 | TGTGCCAGCAAGTCCGAGCCCGGGGACAATGAGCAGTTCTTC | CASKSEPGDNEQFF
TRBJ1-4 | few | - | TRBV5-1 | TGCGCCAGCAGCTTGTCTCGCTCAAATGAAAAACTGTTTTTT | CASSLSRSNEKLFF
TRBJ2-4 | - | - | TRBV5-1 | TGCGCCAGCAGCTTGGATCAGGGAGACATTCAGTACTTC | CASSLDQGDIQYF
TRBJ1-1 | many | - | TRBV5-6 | TGTGCCAGCAGCTTGGCCGACACTGAAGCTTTCTTT | CASSLADTEAFF
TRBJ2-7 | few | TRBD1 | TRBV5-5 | TGTGCCAGCAGCCCAGGGGGCACAGGGGTTTACGAGCAGTACTTC | CASSPGGTGVYEQYF
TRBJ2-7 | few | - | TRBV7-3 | TGTGCCAGCAGCCCTACAGGGCGGGGGTACGAGCAGTACTTC | CASSPTGRGYEQYF
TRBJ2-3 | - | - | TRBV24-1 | TGTGCCACCAGTGATTCGCCTAGCACAGATACGCAGTATTTT | CATSDSPSTDTQYF
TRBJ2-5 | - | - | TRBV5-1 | TGCGCCAGCAGCCACGGACAGGGAGGGGAAGAGACCCAGTACTTC | CASSHGQGGEETQYF
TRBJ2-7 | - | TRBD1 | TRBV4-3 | TGCGCCAGCAGCCAAGTGGTGGACAGGGAGTACGAGCAGTACTTC | CASSQVVDREYEQYF
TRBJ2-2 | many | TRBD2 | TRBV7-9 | TGTGCCAGCAGCCCCGGAATAGCGGGTCACACCGGGGAGCTGTTTTTT | CASSPGIAGHTGELFF
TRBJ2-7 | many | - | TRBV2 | TGTGCCAGCAGTGAAGCCGGGGCCGCCAATTACGAGCAGTACTTC | CASSEAGAANYEQYF
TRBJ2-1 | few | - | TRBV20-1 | TGCAGTGCTAGAGATCCTGAGGGGAGGACCTACAATGAGCAGTTCTTC | CSARDPEGRTYNEQFF
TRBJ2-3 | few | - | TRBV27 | TGTGCCAGCAGGATGAGGGCTCGCGGGGGCAGCACAGATACGCAGTATTTT | CASRMRARGGSTDTQYF
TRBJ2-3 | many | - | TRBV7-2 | TGTGCCAGCAGCTTAGACCCAGCGGGCCGCACAGATACGCAGTATTTT | CASSLDPAGRTDTQYF
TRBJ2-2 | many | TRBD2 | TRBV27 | TGTGCCAGCACAGCGGGAGGGACCGGGGAGCTGTTTTTT | CASTAGGTGELFF
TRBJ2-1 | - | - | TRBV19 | TGTGCCAGTAGTATAGGGAGGGGGGGTCTGAAAAATGAGCAGTTCTTC | CASSIGRGGLKNEQFF
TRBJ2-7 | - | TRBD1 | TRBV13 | TGTGCCAGCAGCAACCAGGGGGACCTCTACGAGCAGTACTTC | CASSNQGDLYEQYF
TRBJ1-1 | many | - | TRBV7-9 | TGTGCCAGCAGCTTGGTTGGGGTGGACACTGAAGCTTTCTTT | CASSLVGVDTEAFF
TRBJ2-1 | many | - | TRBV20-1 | TGCAGTGCTAAAGGAGGCCGGAGCTCCTACAATGAGCAGTTCTTC | CSAKGGRSSYNEQFF
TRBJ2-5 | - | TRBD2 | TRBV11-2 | TGTGCCAGCAGACGGGGGGGCAGCGGAGCCCAGGAGACCCAGTACTTC | CASRRGGSGAQETQYF
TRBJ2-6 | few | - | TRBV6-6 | TGTGCCAGCAATGGGGCCGACTCTGGGGCCAACGTCCTGACTTTC | CASNGADSGANVLTF
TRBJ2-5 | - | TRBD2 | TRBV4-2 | TGTGCCAGCAGCCAAGCCCTAGCGGGGGGTCGGACCCAGTACTTC | CASSQALAGGRTQYF
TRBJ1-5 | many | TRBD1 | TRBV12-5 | TGTGCTAGTGGTTTGACCGGGACAGCGCCCAATCAGCCCCAGCATTTT | CASGLTGTAPNQPQHF
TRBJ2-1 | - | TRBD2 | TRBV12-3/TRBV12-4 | TGTGCCAGCAGCCCCTCGATCGGGGGGAGTATATCCTACAATGAGCAGTTCTTC | CASSPSIGGSISYNEQFF
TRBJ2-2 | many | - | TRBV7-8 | TGTGCCAGCAGCCACGTTGGCCCGCCAGACACCGGGGAGCTGTTTTTT | CASSHVGPPDTGELFF
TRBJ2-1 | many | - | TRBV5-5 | TGTGCCAGCAGCTTGGAAAGCTACAATGAGCAGTTCTTC | CASSLESYNEQFF
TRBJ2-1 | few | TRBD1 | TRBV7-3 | TGTGCCAGCAGCCTAGGGACAGGGGGAGATGAGCAGTTCTTC | CASSLGTGGDEQFF
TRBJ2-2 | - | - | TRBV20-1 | TGCAGTGCTAGTTCCGGGAAGACCGGGGAGCTGTTTTTT | CSASSGKTGELFF
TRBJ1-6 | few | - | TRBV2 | TGTGCCAGCATGCTCAATAATTCACCCCTCCACTTT | CASMLNNSPLHF
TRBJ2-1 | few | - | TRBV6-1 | TGTGCCAGCAGGGGACCCTACAATGAGCAGTTCTTC | CASRGPYNEQFF
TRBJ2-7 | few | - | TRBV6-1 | TGTGCCAGCAGTGATCGACGTGGAGGGCACCCCTACGAGCAGTACTTC | CASSDRRGGHPYEQYF
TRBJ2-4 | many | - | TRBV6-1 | TGTGCCAGCGGTGGTCTTCTAGCCAAAAACATTCAGTACTTC | CASGGLLAKNIQYF
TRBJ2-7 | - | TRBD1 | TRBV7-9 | TGTGCCAGCAGCTCCGGGACAGGGCACGAGCAGTACTTC | CASSSGTGHEQYF